This T cell receptor beta chain came from a study of post-analysis software for immune sequencing data. Findings of the study overall: Multiple sclerosis patients had significantly lower normalized Chao1 diversity than controls. With TRBV5-6, TRBV5-1 and TRBV20-1 included, 4 to 6 TRBV segments were more frequent in patients than in controls.

This clonotype appeared a few times. Its antigen is as yet unknown. Germline trimming cut 8 bases from V and 0 bases from J; bases unmatched to any gene: 12. This CDR3 contains 17 residues. From germline, CDR1 is ENHRY and CDR2 SYGVKD. cDNA libraries of TCR beta carried unique molecular identifiers. Using its own MiXCR run on the PCR reads, TCRdb lists one record per CDR3 protein. The sample comprises a few hundred thousand distinct CDR3 sequences, roughly 34% of which are singletons, and approximately 5.4% rests with the top ten. The TCR sequence derives from a girl between 2 and 17 years old with multiple sclerosis. The genes are TRBV10-3 and TRBJ2-1; the match to TRBD2 covers 8 bases. The source material was blood. In nucleotides, the CDR3 is TGTGCCATCGGGAGGGCTAGCGGGCCTAACTCCTACAATGAGCAGTTCTTC. This sequence encodes CAIGRASGPNSYNEQFF.